This TCR beta chain was captured in a study of CD8 T cells in Susac syndrome. After extraction with the RNeasy kit, 0.5 to 1 ug of the RNA was reverse transcribed using random hexamers. TCRdb analysed the immunoSEQ multiplex PCR reads with MiXCR anew, one entry per CDR3 protein. Here the sample spans some 200,000 distinct CDR3 sequences, 95% being singletons. It was negative isolation that provided the CD8+ and CD4+ T cells, whereas TEMRA cells were enriched by FACS. Germline CDR1 is MGHRA and CDR2 is YSYEKL. CDR3 length: 18 amino acids. The V end lost 2 bases, the J end lost 7 bases, and 21 bases lay between the germline ends.

The V call is TRBV4-1, the J call TRBJ1-6; tentative D call: TRBD1 (5 bases). The source of this sequence is a human donor with Susac syndrome. The sequenced sample consisted of CD8+ T cells from PBMCs. The CDR3 region is CASSQKTEPGRGNSPLHF. The CDR3 DNA sequence: TGCGCCAGCAGCCAAAAAACGGAGCCGGGACGGGGAAATTCACCCCTCCACTTT.